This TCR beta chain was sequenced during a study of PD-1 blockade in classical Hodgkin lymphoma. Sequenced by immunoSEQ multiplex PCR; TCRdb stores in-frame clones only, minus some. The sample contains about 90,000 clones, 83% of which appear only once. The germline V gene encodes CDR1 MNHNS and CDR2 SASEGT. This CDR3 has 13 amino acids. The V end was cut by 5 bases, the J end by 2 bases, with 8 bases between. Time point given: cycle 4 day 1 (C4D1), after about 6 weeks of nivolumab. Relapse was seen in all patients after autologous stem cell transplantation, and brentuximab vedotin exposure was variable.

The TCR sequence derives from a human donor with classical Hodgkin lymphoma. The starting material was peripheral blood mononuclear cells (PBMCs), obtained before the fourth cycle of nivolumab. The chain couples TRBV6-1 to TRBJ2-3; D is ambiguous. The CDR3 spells CASSSIPTDTQYF. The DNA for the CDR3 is TGTGCCAGCAGTAGTATCCCCACAGATACGCAGTATTTT.